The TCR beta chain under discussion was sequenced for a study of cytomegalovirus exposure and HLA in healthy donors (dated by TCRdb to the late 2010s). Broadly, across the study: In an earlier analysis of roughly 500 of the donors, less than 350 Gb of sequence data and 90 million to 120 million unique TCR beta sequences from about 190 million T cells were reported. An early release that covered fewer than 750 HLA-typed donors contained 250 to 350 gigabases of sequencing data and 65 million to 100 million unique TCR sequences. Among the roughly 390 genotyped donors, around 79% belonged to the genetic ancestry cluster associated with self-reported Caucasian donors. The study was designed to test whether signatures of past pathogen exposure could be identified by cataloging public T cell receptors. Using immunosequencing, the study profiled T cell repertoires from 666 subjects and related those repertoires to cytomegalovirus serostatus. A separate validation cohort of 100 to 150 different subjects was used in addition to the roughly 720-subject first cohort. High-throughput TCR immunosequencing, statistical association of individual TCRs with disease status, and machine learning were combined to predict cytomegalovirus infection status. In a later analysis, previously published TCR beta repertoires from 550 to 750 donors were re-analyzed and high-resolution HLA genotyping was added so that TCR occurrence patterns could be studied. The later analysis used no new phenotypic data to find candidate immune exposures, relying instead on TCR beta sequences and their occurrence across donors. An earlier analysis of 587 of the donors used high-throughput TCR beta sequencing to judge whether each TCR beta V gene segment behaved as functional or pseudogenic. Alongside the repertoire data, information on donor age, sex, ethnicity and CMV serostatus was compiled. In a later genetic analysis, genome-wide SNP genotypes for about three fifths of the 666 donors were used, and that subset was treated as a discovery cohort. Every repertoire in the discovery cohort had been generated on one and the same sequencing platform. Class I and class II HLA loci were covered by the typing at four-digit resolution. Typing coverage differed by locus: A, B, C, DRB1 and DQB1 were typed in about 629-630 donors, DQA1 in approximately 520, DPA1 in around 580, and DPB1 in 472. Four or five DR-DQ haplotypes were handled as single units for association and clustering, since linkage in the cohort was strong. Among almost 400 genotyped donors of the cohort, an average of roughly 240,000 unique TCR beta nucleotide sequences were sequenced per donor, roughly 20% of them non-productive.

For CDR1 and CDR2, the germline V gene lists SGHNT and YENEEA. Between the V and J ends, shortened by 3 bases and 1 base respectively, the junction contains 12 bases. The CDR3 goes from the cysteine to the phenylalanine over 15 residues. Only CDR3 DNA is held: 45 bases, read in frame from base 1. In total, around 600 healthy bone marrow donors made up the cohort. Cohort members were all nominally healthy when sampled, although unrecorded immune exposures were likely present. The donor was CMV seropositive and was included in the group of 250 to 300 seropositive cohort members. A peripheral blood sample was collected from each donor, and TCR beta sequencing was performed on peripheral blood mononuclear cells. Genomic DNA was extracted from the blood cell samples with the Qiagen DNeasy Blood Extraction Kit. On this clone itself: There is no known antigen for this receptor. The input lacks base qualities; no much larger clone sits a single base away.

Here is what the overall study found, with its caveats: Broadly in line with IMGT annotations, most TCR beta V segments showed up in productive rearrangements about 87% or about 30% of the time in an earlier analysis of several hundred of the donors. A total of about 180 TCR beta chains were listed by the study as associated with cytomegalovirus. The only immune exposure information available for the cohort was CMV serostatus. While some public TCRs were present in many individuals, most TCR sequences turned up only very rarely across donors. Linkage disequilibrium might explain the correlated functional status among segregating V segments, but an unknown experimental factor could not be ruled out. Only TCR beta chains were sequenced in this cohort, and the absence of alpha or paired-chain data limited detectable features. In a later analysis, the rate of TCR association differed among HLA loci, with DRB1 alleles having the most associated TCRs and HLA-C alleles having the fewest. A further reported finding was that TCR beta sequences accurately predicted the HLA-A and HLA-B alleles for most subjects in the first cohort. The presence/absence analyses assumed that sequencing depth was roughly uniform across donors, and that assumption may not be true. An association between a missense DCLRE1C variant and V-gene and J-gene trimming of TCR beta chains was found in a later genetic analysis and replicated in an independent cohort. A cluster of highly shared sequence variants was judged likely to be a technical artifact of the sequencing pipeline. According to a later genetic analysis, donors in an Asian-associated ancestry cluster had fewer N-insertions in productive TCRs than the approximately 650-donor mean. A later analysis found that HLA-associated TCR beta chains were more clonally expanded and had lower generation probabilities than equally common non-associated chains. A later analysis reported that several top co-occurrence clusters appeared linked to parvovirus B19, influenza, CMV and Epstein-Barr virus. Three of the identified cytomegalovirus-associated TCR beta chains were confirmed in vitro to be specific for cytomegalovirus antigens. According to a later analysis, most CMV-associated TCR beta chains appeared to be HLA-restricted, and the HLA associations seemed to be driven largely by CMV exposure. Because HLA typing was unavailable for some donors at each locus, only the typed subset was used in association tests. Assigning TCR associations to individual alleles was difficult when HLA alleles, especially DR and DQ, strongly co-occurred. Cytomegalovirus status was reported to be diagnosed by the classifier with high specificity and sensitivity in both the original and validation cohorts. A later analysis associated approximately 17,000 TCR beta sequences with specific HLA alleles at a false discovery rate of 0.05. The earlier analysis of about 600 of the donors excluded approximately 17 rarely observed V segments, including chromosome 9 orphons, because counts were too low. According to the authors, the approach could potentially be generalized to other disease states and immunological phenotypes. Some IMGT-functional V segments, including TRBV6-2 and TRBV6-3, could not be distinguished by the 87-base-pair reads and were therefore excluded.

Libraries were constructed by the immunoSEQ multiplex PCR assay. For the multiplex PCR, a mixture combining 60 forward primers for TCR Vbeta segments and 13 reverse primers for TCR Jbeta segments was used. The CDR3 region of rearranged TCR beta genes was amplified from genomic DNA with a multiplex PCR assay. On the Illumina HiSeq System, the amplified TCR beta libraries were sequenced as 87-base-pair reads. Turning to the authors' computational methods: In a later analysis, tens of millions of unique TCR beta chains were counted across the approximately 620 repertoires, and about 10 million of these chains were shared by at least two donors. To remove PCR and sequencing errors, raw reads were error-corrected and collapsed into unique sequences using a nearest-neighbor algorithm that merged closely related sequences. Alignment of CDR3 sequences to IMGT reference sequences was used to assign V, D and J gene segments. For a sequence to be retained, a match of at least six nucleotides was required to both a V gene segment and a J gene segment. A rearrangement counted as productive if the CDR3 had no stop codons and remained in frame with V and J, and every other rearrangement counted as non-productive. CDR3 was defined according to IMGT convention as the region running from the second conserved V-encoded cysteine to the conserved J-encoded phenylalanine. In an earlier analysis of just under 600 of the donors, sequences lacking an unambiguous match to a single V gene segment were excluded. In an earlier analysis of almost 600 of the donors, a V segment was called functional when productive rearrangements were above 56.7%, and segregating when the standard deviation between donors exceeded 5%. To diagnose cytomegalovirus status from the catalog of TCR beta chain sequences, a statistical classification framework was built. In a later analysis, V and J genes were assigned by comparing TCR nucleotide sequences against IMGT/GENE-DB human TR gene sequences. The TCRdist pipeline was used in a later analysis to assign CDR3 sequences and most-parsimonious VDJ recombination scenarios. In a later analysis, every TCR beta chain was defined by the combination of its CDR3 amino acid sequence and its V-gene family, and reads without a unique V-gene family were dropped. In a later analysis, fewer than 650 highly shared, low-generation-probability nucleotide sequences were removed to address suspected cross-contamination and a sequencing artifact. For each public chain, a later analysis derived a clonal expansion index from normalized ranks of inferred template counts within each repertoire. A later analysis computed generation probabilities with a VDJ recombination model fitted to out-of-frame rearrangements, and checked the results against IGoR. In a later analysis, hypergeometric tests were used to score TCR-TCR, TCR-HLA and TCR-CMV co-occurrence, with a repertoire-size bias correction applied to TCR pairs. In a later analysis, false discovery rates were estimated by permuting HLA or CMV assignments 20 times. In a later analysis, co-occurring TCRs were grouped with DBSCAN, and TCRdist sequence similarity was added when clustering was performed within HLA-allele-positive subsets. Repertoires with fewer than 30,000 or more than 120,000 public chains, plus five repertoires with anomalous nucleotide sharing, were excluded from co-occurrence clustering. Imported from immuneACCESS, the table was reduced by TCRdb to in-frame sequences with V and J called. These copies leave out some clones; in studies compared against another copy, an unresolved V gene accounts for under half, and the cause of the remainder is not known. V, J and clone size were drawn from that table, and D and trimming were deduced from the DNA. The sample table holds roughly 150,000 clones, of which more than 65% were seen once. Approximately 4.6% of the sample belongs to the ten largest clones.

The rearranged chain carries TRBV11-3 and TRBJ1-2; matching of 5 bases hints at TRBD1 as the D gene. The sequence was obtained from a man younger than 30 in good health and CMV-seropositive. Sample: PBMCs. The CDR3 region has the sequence CASSFGGQGNYGYTF. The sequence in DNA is TGTGCCAGCAGCTTTGGAGGGCAGGGTAACTATGGCTACACCTTC. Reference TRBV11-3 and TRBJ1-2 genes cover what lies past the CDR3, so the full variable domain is EAGVVQSPRYKIIEKKQPVAFWCNPISGHNTLYWYLQNLGQGPELLIRYENEEAVDDSQLPKDRFSAERLKGVDSTLKIQPAELGDSAVYLCASSFGGQGNYGYTFGSGTRLTVV.